This T cell receptor (beta chain) was recovered during a study of blood T cell repertoires in COVID-19. The wider study: Sites in the United States, Italy and Spain provided acute and convalescent COVID-19 samples. Sources were T cells, B-cell-depleted T cells, or PBMCs; the material itself was cDNA or gDNA.

Methods used by the authors: Amplification of reference gene primers provided the estimated nucleated cell counts. Sequenced by immunoSEQ multiplex PCR; TCRdb stores in-frame clones only, minus some. V and J calls and clone size are those listed in that table; D and trimming were worked out from the DNA. The top ten hold more than 1% of the sample, which has 380,000 or so clones, about 89% seen once. V gave up 3 bases and J gave up 7 bases; unmatched junction bases: 10. This CDR3 is 16 amino acids long. CDR1 and CDR2 (germline): LNHDA, SQIVND (reference sequence). The specimen was peripheral blood. This sequence originates from a man aged 40-50 years with acute or convalescent COVID-19. The gene calls are TRBV19 and TRBJ2-1, with 9 bases matching TRBD2. The CDR3 spells CASSISGGNPLNEQFF. As DNA, the CDR3 is TGTGCCAGTAGTATTAGCGGGGGAAACCCCCTGAATGAGCAGTTCTTC. The full variable domain, rest sourced from reference TRBV19 and TRBJ2-1, is DGGITQSPKYLFRKEGQNVTLSCEQNLNHDAMYWYRQDPGQGLRLIYYSQIVNDFQKGDIAEGYSVSREKKESFPLTVTSAQKNPTAFYLCASSISGGNPLNEQFFGPGTRLTVL.